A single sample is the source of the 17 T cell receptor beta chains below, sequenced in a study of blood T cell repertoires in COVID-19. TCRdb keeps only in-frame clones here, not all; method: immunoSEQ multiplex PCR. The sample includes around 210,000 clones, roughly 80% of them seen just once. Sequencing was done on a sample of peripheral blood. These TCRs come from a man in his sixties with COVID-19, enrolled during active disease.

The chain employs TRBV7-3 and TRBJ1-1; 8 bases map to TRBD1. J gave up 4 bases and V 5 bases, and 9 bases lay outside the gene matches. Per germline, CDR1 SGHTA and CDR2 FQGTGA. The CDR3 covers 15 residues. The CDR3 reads CASSPRQGKGTEAFF. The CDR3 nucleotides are TGTGCCAGCAGCCCGCGACAGGGGAAAGGCACTGAAGCTTTCTTT. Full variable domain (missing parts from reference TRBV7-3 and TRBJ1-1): GAGVSQTPSNKVTEKGKYVELRCDPISGHTALYWYRQSLGQGPEFLIYFQGTGAADDSGLPNDRFFAVRPEGSVSTLKIQRTERGDSAVYLCASSPRQGKGTEAFFGQGTRLTVV.

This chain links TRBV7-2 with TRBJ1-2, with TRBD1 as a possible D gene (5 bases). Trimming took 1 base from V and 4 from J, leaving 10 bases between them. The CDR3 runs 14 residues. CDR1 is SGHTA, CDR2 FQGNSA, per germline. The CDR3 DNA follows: TGTGCCAGCAGCTTAGATCGACAGAGCTATGGCTACACCTTC. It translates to CASSLDRQSYGYTF.

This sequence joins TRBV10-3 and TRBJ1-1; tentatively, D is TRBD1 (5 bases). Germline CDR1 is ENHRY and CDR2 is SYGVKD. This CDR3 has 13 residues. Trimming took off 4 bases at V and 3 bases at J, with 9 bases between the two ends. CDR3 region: CAISARGDTEAFF. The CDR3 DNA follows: TGTGCCATCAGTGCGCGGGGCGACACTGAAGCTTTCTTT.

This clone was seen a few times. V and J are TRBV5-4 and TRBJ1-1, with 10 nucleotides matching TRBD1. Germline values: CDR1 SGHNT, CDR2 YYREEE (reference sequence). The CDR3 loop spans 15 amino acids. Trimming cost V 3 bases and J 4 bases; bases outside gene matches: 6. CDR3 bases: TGTGCCAGCAGCTCAAGACAGGGGGCCGGCACTGAAGCTTTCTTT. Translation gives CASSSRQGAGTEAFF.

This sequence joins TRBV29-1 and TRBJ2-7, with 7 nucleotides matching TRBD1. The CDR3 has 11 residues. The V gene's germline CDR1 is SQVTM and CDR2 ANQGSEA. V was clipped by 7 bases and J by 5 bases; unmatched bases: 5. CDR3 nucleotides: TGCAGCGCCCGAGGGGGCCACGAGCAGTACTTC. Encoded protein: CSARGGHEQYF.

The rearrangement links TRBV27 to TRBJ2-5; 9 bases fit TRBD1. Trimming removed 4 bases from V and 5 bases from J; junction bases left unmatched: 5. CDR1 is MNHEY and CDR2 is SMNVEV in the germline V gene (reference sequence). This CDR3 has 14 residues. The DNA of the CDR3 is TGTGCCAGCAGTTCGACGGGGACAGGGGAGACCCAGTACTTC. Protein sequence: CASSSTGTGETQYF.

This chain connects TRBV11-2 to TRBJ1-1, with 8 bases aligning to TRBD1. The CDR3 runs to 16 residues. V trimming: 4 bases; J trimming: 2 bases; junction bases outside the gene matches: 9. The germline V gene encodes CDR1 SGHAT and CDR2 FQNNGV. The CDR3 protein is CASSSPGTGGNTEAFF. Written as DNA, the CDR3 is TGTGCCAGCAGCTCTCCCGGGACAGGAGGAAACACTGAAGCTTTCTTT.

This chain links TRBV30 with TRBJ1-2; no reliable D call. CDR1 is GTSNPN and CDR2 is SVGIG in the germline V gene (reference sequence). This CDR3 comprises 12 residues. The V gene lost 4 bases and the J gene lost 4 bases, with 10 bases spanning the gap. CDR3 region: CAWTTSFYGYTF. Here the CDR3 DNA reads TGTGCCTGGACCACAAGTTTCTATGGCTACACCTTC.

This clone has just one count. The CDR3 here is CASSLEGYGYTF. CDR3 bases: TGTGCCAGCAGTTTAGAGGGGTATGGCTACACCTTC. This chain links TRBV12-3 or TRBV12-4 with TRBJ1-2; tentatively, D is TRBD1 (5 bases). The V end lost 1 base, the J end lost 5 bases, and 5 bases lay between the germline ends. The CDR3 is made up of 12 amino acids.

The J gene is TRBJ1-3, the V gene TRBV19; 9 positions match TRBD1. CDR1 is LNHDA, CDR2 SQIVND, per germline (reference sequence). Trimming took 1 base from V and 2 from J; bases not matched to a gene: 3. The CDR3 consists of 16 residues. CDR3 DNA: TGTGCCAGTAGTATAGGCACAGGGGGCCCTGGAAACACCATATATTTT. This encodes CASSIGTGGPGNTIYF.

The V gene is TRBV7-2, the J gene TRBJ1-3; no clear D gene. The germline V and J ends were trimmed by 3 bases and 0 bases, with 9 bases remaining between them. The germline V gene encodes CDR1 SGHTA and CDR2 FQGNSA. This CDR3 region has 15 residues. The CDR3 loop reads CASSFIIGSGNTIYF. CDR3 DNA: TGTGCCAGCAGCTTTATCATCGGCTCTGGAAACACCATATATTTT. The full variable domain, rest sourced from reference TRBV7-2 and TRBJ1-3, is GAGVSQSPSNKVTEKGKDVELRCDPISGHTALYWYRQSLGQGLEFLIYFQGNSAPDKSGLPSDRFSAERTGGSVSTLTIQRTQQEDSAVYLCASSFIIGSGNTIYFGEGSWLTVV.

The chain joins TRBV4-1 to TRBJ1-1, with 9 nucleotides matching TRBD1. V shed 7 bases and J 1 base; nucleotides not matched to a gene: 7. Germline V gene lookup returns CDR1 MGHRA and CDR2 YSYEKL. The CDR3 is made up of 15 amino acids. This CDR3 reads CASKSLGQGNTEAFF. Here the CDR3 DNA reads TGCGCCAGCAAAAGTTTGGGACAGGGGAACACTGAAGCTTTCTTT.

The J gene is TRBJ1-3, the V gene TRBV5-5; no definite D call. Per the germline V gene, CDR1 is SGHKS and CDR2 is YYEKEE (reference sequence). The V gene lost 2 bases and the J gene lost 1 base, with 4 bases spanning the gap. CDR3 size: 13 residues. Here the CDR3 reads CASSLYSGNTIYF. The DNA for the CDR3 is TGTGCCAGCAGCTTATATTCTGGAAACACCATATATTTT.

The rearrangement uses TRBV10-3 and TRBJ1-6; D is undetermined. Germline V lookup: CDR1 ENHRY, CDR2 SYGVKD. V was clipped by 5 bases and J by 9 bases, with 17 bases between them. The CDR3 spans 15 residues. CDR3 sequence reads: CAISKPGRSTSPLHF. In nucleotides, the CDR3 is TGTGCCATCAGTAAGCCTGGGAGAAGCACTTCACCCCTCCACTTT.

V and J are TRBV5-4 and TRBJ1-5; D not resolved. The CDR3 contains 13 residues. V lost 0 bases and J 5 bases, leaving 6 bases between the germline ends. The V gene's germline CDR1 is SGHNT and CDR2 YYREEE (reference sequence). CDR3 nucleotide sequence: TGTGCCAGCAGCTTGGAGGCGGATCAGCCCCAGCATTTT. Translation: CASSLEADQPQHF. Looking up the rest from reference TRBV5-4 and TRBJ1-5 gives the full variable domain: ETGVTQSPTHLIKTRGQQVTLRCSSQSGHNTVSWYQQALGQGPQFIFQYYREEENGRGNFPPRFSGLQFPNYSSELNVNALELDDSALYLCASSLEADQPQHFGDGTRLSIL.

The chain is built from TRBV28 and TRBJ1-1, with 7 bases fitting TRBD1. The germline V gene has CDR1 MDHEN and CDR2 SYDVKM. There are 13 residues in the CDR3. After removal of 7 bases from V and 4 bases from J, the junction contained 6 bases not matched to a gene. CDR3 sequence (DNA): TGTGCCAGCAATCCTTACAGGGGCACTGAAGCTTTCTTT. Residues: CASNPYRGTEAFF.

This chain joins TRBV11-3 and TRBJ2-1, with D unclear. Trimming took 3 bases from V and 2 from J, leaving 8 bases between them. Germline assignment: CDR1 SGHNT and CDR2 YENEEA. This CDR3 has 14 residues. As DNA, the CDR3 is TGTGCCAGCAGCTTTGGCAGGACCTACAATGAGCAGTTCTTC. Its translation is CASSFGRTYNEQFF.